The text below deals with one T cell receptor beta chain. These data originate in a study of CD8 T cells in Susac syndrome. With random hexamers, 0.5 to 1 ug RNA was reverse transcribed. MiXCR, run by TCRdb on the immunoSEQ multiplex PCR reads, gives a single entry per CDR3 protein. The repertoire consists of roughly 130,000 distinct CDR3 sequences, with roughly 94% occurring once and the leading ten covering 0.28%. This CDR3 is built from 14 residues. V lost 4 bases, J lost 3 bases, and 6 bases stayed unmatched. Per the germline V gene, CDR1 is SGHDT and CDR2 is YYEEEE. The clonotype was recovered from a human donor with Susac syndrome. The J gene is TRBJ2-7, the V gene TRBV5-6; 8 bases align to TRBD2. Sequenced sample: CD8+ T cells from PBMCs. The CDR3 nucleotides are TGTGCCAGCAGCCCCGGGACTAGGGACTACGAGCAGTACTTC. Translation: CASSPGTRDYEQYF.